The 11 T cell receptor beta chains below all came from one sample that was sequenced in a study of CD4 T cells in relation to SARS-CoV-2 and coronaviruses. These receptors' targets are unknown. Libraries were prepared by immunoSEQ multiplex PCR; TCRdb keeps only in-frame clonotypes and omits some of them. This sample has approximately 41,000 clones, with approximately 80% found just once. Input material: naive CD4+ T cells from PBMCs, cultured in vitro. Subset in this sample: naive CD4+ T cells isolated by negative enrichment. The receptors stem from an adult with COVID-19.

CDR3 protein: CAWSVRFGGSGELFF. In DNA, the CDR3 is TGTGCCTGGAGTGTACGTTTCGGGGGGAGTGGGGAGCTGTTTTTT. The chain employs TRBV30 and TRBJ2-2; the match to TRBD2 covers 7 bases. This CDR3 is 15 amino acids long. Germline V gene sequence: CDR1 GTSNPN, CDR2 SVGIG (reference sequence). The J segment lost 8 bases and the V segment lost 0 bases, leaving 9 bases of the junction unmatched. Based on the CDR3 plus reference TRBV30 and TRBJ2-2, the full variable domain is SQTIHQWPATLVQPVGSPLSLECTVEGTSNPNLYWYRQAAGRGLQLLFYSVGIGQISSEVPQNLSASRPQDRQFILSSKKLLLSDSGFYLCAWSVRFGGSGELFFGEGSRLTVL.

The J gene is TRBJ2-5, the V gene TRBV11-1, with no clear D. The germline V gene has CDR1 SGHAT and CDR2 FQDESV (reference sequence). The CDR3 covers 13 residues. Trimming removed 8 bases from V and 1 base from J, with 11 bases in between. CDR3 sequence (DNA): TGTGCCAGCGCCCGCAGGCGCCAAGAGACCCAGTACTTC. This gives the protein CASARRRQETQYF.

CDR3 protein: CASRCLGTGQETQYF. DNA for the CDR3: TGTGCAAGTCGCTGCCTTGGGACAGGGCAAGAGACCCAGTACTTC. The chain joins TRBV12-2 to TRBJ2-5; whether TRBD1, the table's D call, matches the DNA was not checked. TRBV12-2 is a recognized pseudogene. The CDR3 covers 15 residues.

This clone was counted only a few times. The rearrangement links TRBV2 to TRBJ2-7; tentatively, D is TRBD1 (5 bases). The germline CDR1 and CDR2 sequences are SNHLY and FYNNEI. The CDR3 is 12 residues long. The V end lost 7 bases, the J end lost 7 bases, and 14 bases lay between the germline ends. Here the CDR3 reads CASTLSGAEQYF. The CDR3 nucleotides read TGTGCCAGCACCCTTTCTGGGGCGGAGCAGTACTTC.

The chain links TRBV29-1 to TRBJ2-3; D is unresolved. The germline gives CDR1 SQVTM, CDR2 ANQGSEA. The CDR3 has 13 residues. V lost 5 bases and J lost 2, with 11 bases in between. In DNA, the CDR3 is TGCAGCGTTTCGGGCCGTTTCACAGATACGCAGTATTTT. Its protein product is CSVSGRFTDTQYF.

The rearrangement links TRBV6-6 to TRBJ2-1, with 8 bases matching TRBD2. Trimming removed 0 bases from V and 8 bases from J; junction bases left unmatched: 3. Germline V gives CDR1 MNHNY, CDR2 SVGAGI (reference sequence). The CDR3 length is 14 residues. The chain's CDR3 is CASSYSLGGDEQFF. Written as DNA, the CDR3 is TGTGCCAGCAGTTACTCGCTCGGGGGGGATGAGCAGTTCTTC.

The rearrangement joins TRBV27 to TRBJ2-5; D is unclear. Germline V gives CDR1 MNHEY, CDR2 SMNVEV (reference sequence). V gave up 2 bases and J gave up 5 bases, with 15 bases separating them. The CDR3 sequence is 15 residues long. This CDR3 reads CASSLKEFAAETQYF. The CDR3 nucleotides are TGTGCCAGCAGTTTAAAGGAGTTTGCAGCCGAGACCCAGTACTTC.

This chain joins TRBV7-3 and TRBJ2-4, with 11 nucleotides matching TRBD1. Germline V CDR1 and CDR2: SGHTA, FQGTGA. V lost 2 bases to trimming and J lost 1 base; unmatched junction nucleotides: 4. There are 17 residues in the CDR3. Written as DNA, the CDR3 is TGTGCCAGCAGCTTAGGGGGGACAGGGGGTGCCAAAAACATTCAGTACTTC. Encoded protein: CASSLGGTGGAKNIQYF.

This clone was seen only once. The DNA of the CDR3 is TGTGCCACAAAAGGACAGGGGGAACGCGAGCAGTACTTC. It specifies CATKGQGEREQYF. The J gene is TRBJ2-7, the V gene TRBV6-5, with 10 bases lining up with TRBD1. The CDR3 is 13 amino acids. Unmatched junction bases numbered 9, after V lost 10 bases and J lost 6 bases. Per the germline V gene, CDR1 is MNHEY and CDR2 is SVGAGI.

The genes are TRBV7-2 and TRBJ2-3, with a possible D match to TRBD2 (6 bases). Germline CDR1 SGHTA, CDR2 FQGNSA. There are 15 residues in the CDR3. V gave up 3 bases and J gave up 2 bases, with 12 bases separating them. The CDR3 coding sequence is TGTGCCAGCAGCTTTGGTAGCGGATACACAGATACGCAGTATTTT. Translating gives CASSFGSGYTDTQYF.

This clone was detected once. The chain recombines TRBV30 with TRBJ2-1; D ambiguous. V lost 0 bases to trimming and J lost 8 bases, with 14 bases between them. Germline V gene data show CDR1 as GTSNPN and CDR2 as SVGIG (reference sequence). The CDR3 covers 14 residues. DNA for the CDR3: TGTGCCTGGAGTGTACCAAAAGATTTGGATGAGCAGTTCTTC. Protein product: CAWSVPKDLDEQFF.